This TCR beta chain came from a study of lung T cells in sarcoidosis with Löfgren's syndrome. Study at large: Bronchoalveolar lavage fluid in sarcoidosis accumulates CD4+ T cells.

Relative to its sample, this clonotype is medium-sized (0.01 to 0.1%). As yet, its antigen is unknown. Germline values: CDR1 SGHTA, CDR2 FQGNSA. This CDR3 region has 15 residues. Trimming shortened V by 1 base and J by 7 bases, and 16 bases separated the two germline ends. Study-level findings and limits: Versus controls, Löfgren's syndrome patients reportedly showed TRAV12-1 and TRBV2 as most expanded. Shared TRAV12-1 and TRBV2 CDR3 motifs were reported across several patients. Recognition of an unidentified sarcoidosis antigen was only suggested.

TCRdb reprocessed the reads via MiXCR and lists one record per CDR3 protein. In the table there are just under 20,000 distinct CDR3 sequences, less than 25% of which are singletons. The chain uses TRBV7-2 and TRBJ1-1, with D tentatively TRBD1 (5 bases). Sequenced sample: CD4+ T cells from PBMCs. This sequence originates from a human donor with sarcoidosis (Löfgren's syndrome or another form), or a control subject (not recorded which). CDR3 bases: TGTGCCAGCAGCTTAGGAGGAGGGGCTGAGGGTGAAGCTTTCTTT. As protein: CASSLGGGAEGEAFF.